A single T cell receptor (beta chain) is shown here with its context. TCRdb processed the 5' RACE reads anew with MiXCR; each CDR3 protein has one entry. The sample shows approximately 190,000 distinct CDR3 sequences, more than 15% of them seen only once. This record comes from a study of identical twins. The CDR3 spans 14 residues. V trimming: 2 bases; J trimming: 6 bases; junction bases outside the gene matches: 5. In germline, CDR1 is GTSNPN, CDR2 SVGIG (reference sequence). The same sample was also used in a study of T cells expressing NK-cell markers.

This sequence joins TRBV30 and TRBJ2-3, with TRBD2 matching 10 bases. This clonotype was sampled from a woman between 18 and 30 years old in good health. The sequencing input was CD8+ T cells sorted from blood. This CDR3 is CAWSSTSGWDTQYF. The CDR3 nucleotides are TGTGCCTGGAGTTCGACTAGCGGGTGGGATACGCAGTATTTT.